Listed below are T cell receptor beta chains from one sample, sequenced in a study of shared clonotypes between healthy human individuals. Clones were sequenced by immunoSEQ multiplex PCR, and TCRdb holds only the in-frame ones, with some missing. The data contain approximately 500,000 clones, 79% of them seen just once; the ten biggest clones take up 13%. The material sequenced was PBMCs. These receptors were collected from a woman between 40 and 50 years old in good health. Some clones in this sample may be carry-over from other donors' samples. Each CDR3 is given with its conserved first and last residue. D genes are given only for firm matches. Clone sizes are given selectively: once, few, many, or a class where the clone is expanded.

DNA,CDR3,size,J,D,V
TGTGCCAGCAGCTTGGACAGGGGGCGTTTAGAGACCCAGTACTTC,CASSLDRGRLETQYF,.,TRBJ2-5,TRBD1,TRBV5-4
TGTGCCAGCAGTGAGCTGTTAGGGTCCGGCAATCAGCCCCAGCATTTT,CASSELLGSGNQPQHF,many,TRBJ1-5,.,TRBV6-1
TGTGCCAGCAGCTTGGTTTCAGGGGTGGGCTACACCTTC,CASSLVSGVGYTF,.,TRBJ1-2,.,TRBV5-4
TGCGCCAGCAGCCAAGCCGAGGCCTACAGGGAAGCCTACAATGAGCAGTTCTTC,CASSQAEAYREAYNEQFF,.,TRBJ2-1,.,TRBV4-1
TGCGCCAGCAGCTTGGTAGGGGCGGGAGAGACCCAGTACTTC,CASSLVGAGETQYF,.,TRBJ2-5,.,TRBV5-1
TGTGCCAGCCGCCCGGGGCTACAGGGCTACTATGGCTACACCTTC,CASRPGLQGYYGYTF,.,TRBJ1-2,.,TRBV27
TGTGCCAGCAGTCCAAGGGGCACCGTCGACAGTTATCAGCCCCAGCATTTT,CASSPRGTVDSYQPQHF,.,TRBJ1-5,.,TRBV27
TGCGCCAGCAGCCGGCAGGGACAGATCCACGAGCAGTACTTC,CASSRQGQIHEQYF,.,TRBJ2-7,TRBD1,TRBV5-1
TGTGCCAGCTCACCAAATATAGGGGGCGGCACAGATACGCAGTATTTT,CASSPNIGGGTDTQYF,.,TRBJ2-3,TRBD1,TRBV18
TGTGCCAGCAGCTTAACGGGACTAGTCAGCAATGAGCAGTTCTTC,CASSLTGLVSNEQFF,.,TRBJ2-1,TRBD2,TRBV7-3
TGTGCCAGATCCGCGAGTGAACAAAGTCGGGCCAACGTCCTGACTTTC,CARSASEQSRANVLTF,.,TRBJ2-6,.,TRBV5-3
TGCGCCAGCAGCCCGGGACTTTACACAGATACGCAGTATTTT,CASSPGLYTDTQYF,.,TRBJ2-3,.,TRBV4-1
TGTGCCAGCAGCTTGTCACTCGGACAGGAAGCTTTCTTT,CASSLSLGQEAFF,.,TRBJ1-1,.,TRBV7-9
TGTGCCAGCTCACCACAGGGACCGGGCACCGGGGAGCTGTTTTTT,CASSPQGPGTGELFF,.,TRBJ2-2,.,TRBV18
TGTGCCAGTAGTATAGTAATGACTAGCGGGAGTTACAGAGATACGCAGTATTTT,CASSIVMTSGSYRDTQYF,.,TRBJ2-3,TRBD2,TRBV19
TGCGCCAGCACCCCGGGACTAGCGGGAGGTGGCAAAGAGACCCAGTACTTC,CASTPGLAGGGKETQYF,.,TRBJ2-5,TRBD2,TRBV5-1
TGTGCCTGGAGTGTAGGGGGGGCCTACGAGCAGTACTTC,CAWSVGGAYEQYF,.,TRBJ2-7,.,TRBV30
TGTGCCAGCAGAAAGACAGTGACCGGGGGCTACGAGCAGTACTTC,CASRKTVTGGYEQYF,.,TRBJ2-7,.,TRBV6-4
TGTGCCACCCGGCGGGAGCCTTCGAACACCGGGGAGCTGTTTTTT,CATRREPSNTGELFF,.,TRBJ2-2,TRBD2,TRBV19
TGTGCCAGCAGCGACCACCAGCCGGGACTAGCGGGAGGGGGGTTCGGGGAGCTGTTTTTT,CASSDHQPGLAGGGFGELFF,.,TRBJ2-2,TRBD2,TRBV9
TGTGCCAGTAGTATCGGTAGGGGACTGTATTTT,CASSIGRGLYF,once,TRBJ1-5,.,TRBV19
TGTGCCAGCAGCTTTTACGGGACTAGCGGGAGGAGGAGTGAGCAGTTCTTC,CASSFYGTSGRRSEQFF,.,TRBJ2-1,TRBD2,TRBV7-2
TGCAGTGTCCCGGGCACCAATGAGCAGTTCTTC,CSVPGTNEQFF,.,TRBJ2-1,.,TRBV20-1
TGTGCCAGCAGTGAAGGGACCCAAGCTAACTATGGCTACACCTTC,CASSEGTQANYGYTF,.,TRBJ1-2,.,TRBV2
TGCAGCGCGGACAGGGCCTATGGCTACACCTTC,CSADRAYGYTF,.,TRBJ1-2,TRBD1,TRBV20-1
TGTGCCAGCAGCTCCAGGGACTCACGGGATACGCAGTATTTT,CASSSRDSRDTQYF,.,TRBJ2-3,.,TRBV7-3
TGTGCCATCAGTGACGGGAGGGCCGCCTACAATGAGCAGTTCTTC,CAISDGRAAYNEQFF,.,TRBJ2-1,TRBD2,TRBV10-3
TGTGCCAGCAGCGTTAGGAGGGACACTGAAGCTTTCTTT,CASSVRRDTEAFF,.,TRBJ1-1,.,TRBV6-4
TGTGCCAGCAGTTTATACTACAGTGCTGAGTCGTATAGCAATCAGCCCCAGCATTTT,CASSLYYSAESYSNQPQHF,.,TRBJ1-5,.,TRBV27
TGTGCCTGGAGGGGCCCCGAGGGGGACTATGGCTACACCTTC,CAWRGPEGDYGYTF,few,TRBJ1-2,.,TRBV30
TGTGCCAGCAGCCTCGGGGATACGCAGTATTTT,CASSLGDTQYF,.,TRBJ2-3,.,TRBV6-4
TGCGCCAGCAGCCAAGATCATAGTAGCGGAATAAACGCGGAGACCCAGTACTTC,CASSQDHSSGINAETQYF,few,TRBJ2-5,.,TRBV4-3
TGTGCCAGCAGCGCATCCGGGACTCCCCGTCGGGGCGGGGAGCTGTTTTTT,CASSASGTPRRGGELFF,.,TRBJ2-2,.,TRBV9
TGTGCCAGCAGCACGACTAGCGGGGGACGTGGAGATACGCAGTATTTT,CASSTTSGGRGDTQYF,.,TRBJ2-3,TRBD2,TRBV5-4
TGTGCCAGCAGCGGGACAGGGCAGGGGAAACTGTTTTTT,CASSGTGQGKLFF,.,TRBJ1-4,TRBD1,TRBV6-1
TGTGCCAGCTCACCGCCGTTCCAGTGGGGCTACACCTTC,CASSPPFQWGYTF,.,TRBJ1-2,.,TRBV18
TGCGCCAGCAGCTTCTCGCGGGGCGAGCAATACTTC,CASSFSRGEQYF,.,TRBJ2-7,.,TRBV5-1
TGTGCCTGGAGTGTACAGGCCGTTTTTGGGGAGACCCAGTACTTC,CAWSVQAVFGETQYF,.,TRBJ2-5,.,TRBV30
TGTGCCAGCACGGGGGTTGAGCACAACTACGAGCAGTACTTC,CASTGVEHNYEQYF,.,TRBJ2-7,.,TRBV28
TGCGCCAGCAGCTTGGTTGGACTCCCACCAGATACGCAGTATTTT,CASSLVGLPPDTQYF,once,TRBJ2-3,.,TRBV5-1
TGCGCCAGCAGCTCCCTGGGGTTTCCCTCAGAGACCCAGTACTTC,CASSSLGFPSETQYF,many,TRBJ2-5,.,TRBV5-1
TGCGCCAGCAGCCAAGATCATAGGACAGGGGGCACTGGAAACACCATATATTTT,CASSQDHRTGGTGNTIYF,.,TRBJ1-3,TRBD1,TRBV4-1
TGTGCCAGCAGCCAAATACAGGGGGCGGCTGAAGCTTTCTTT,CASSQIQGAAEAFF,once,TRBJ1-1,TRBD1,TRBV14
TGTGCCAGTAGTATAGAGGGACAGGCAGTGTACGAGCAGTACTTC,CASSIEGQAVYEQYF,.,TRBJ2-7,TRBD1,TRBV19
TGCGCCAGCAGCCTAGGAGGACAGGCAAACACTGAAGCTTTCTTT,CASSLGGQANTEAFF,.,TRBJ1-1,TRBD1,TRBV5-1
TGTGCCAGCAGTGAAAGGTGGGAGAGTCAGCCCCAGCATTTT,CASSERWESQPQHF,.,TRBJ1-5,.,TRBV2
TGTGCCAGCAGCCTAGCTAGTGAGCAGTTCTTC,CASSLASEQFF,.,TRBJ2-1,.,TRBV14
TGTGCCAGCAGCTCCGGCCACCGGGAGACCCAGTACTTC,CASSSGHRETQYF,.,TRBJ2-5,.,TRBV11-2
TGTGCCAGCAGCTTAGTGTCAGGGAACACTGAAGCTTTCTTT,CASSLVSGNTEAFF,.,TRBJ1-1,.,TRBV11-2
TGTGCCAGCACAACGGGCTCTGGGGCCAACGTCCTGACTTTC,CASTTGSGANVLTF,.,TRBJ2-6,.,TRBV6-1
TGTGCCAGCAGCTTAGACAGGGTGCTGTTCTTC,CASSLDRVLFF,.,TRBJ2-1,.,TRBV7-9
TGTGCCAGCAGCCCTCTAGCGGGAAGGCGTGGGGGAGAGACCCAGTACTTC,CASSPLAGRRGGETQYF,few,TRBJ2-5,TRBD2,TRBV4-2
TGCGCCAGCAGGGGGCAGGGGGTTGCGGAGACCCAGTACTTC,CASRGQGVAETQYF,.,TRBJ2-5,TRBD1,TRBV5-1
TGTGCCAGCAGCTTGGTTACCTACGAGCAGTACTTC,CASSLVTYEQYF,.,TRBJ2-7,.,TRBV5-8
TGCGCCAGCAGTCACCCAGGGGGTGGGTACGAGCAGTACTTC,CASSHPGGGYEQYF,many,TRBJ2-7,TRBD1,TRBV23-1
TGTGCCAGCCTCGGACAGGGTAATGGCTACACCTTC,CASLGQGNGYTF,.,TRBJ1-2,TRBD1,TRBV25-1
TGTGCCAGCAGCACAGGACTCAATGAGCAGTTCTTC,CASSTGLNEQFF,.,TRBJ2-1,.,TRBV11-2
TGTGCCAGCAGCCAAACCCAGGGGAGCTCCTACGAGCAGTACTTC,CASSQTQGSSYEQYF,.,TRBJ2-7,.,TRBV11-2
TGTGCCAGTAGTATTGGCGGGAGTACGGGCAAAAACATTCAGTACTTC,CASSIGGSTGKNIQYF,once,TRBJ2-4,TRBD2,TRBV19